The rows below give T cell receptor beta chains drawn from one sample of a study of blood T cell repertoires in COVID-19. Sequenced by immunoSEQ multiplex PCR; TCRdb stores in-frame clones only, minus some. In the table there are approximately 210,000 clones, approximately 90% of which are singletons. The sequenced sample consisted of peripheral blood. The source is a man in his 70s with acute or convalescent COVID-19. Both conserved end residues are part of each CDR3. Each record gives: V gene, D gene, clone size, J gene, CDR3 protein, CDR3 DNA. A D gene is named only where the DNA matches it firmly. Only some rows state a clone size, as once, few, many or a class for expanded clones.

>TRBV7-2|TRBD2|few|TRBJ2-7
CASSLGRRSGAYEQYF
TGTGCCAGCAGCTTGGGCCGAAGGAGCGGGGCCTACGAGCAGTACTTC
>TRBV27|-|-|TRBJ1-3
CASSLGGGNTIYF
TGTGCCAGCAGTTTGGGGGGTGGAAACACCATATATTTT
>TRBV28|TRBD2|-|TRBJ2-3
CASSPHKTGLDVVGSTDTQYF
TGTGCCAGCAGTCCACATAAAACGGGACTAGACGTAGTCGGTAGCACAGATACGCAGTATTTT
>TRBV10-1|TRBD1|-|TRBJ1-1
CASSESTGRGLGGAFF
TGCGCCAGCAGTGAGTCGACTGGCAGGGGGTTAGGTGGAGCTTTCTTT
>TRBV11-3|-|-|TRBJ2-2
CASSYTREHTGELFF
TGTGCCAGCAGCTATACTAGGGAACACACCGGGGAGCTGTTTTTT
>TRBV29-1|TRBD1|-|TRBJ2-7
CSEDRGLTYEQYF
TGCAGCGAGGACAGGGGATTAACCTACGAGCAGTACTTC
>TRBV7-3|-|once|TRBJ2-1
CASSLNRDNEQFF
TGTGCCAGCAGCTTAAACCGGGACAATGAGCAGTTCTTC
>TRBV6-2/TRBV6-3|TRBD2|-|TRBJ2-5
CASSSSLAVETQYF
TGTGCCAGCAGCTCCTCCCTAGCGGTAGAGACCCAGTACTTC
>TRBV30|-|-|TRBJ1-6
CACRGDTSSYNSPLHF
TGTGCCTGCAGAGGGGACACCAGCTCCTATAATTCACCCCTCCACTTT
>TRBV6-5|-|-|TRBJ1-4
CASSSVGTATNEKLFF
TGTGCCAGCAGTTCCGTAGGGACTGCAACTAATGAAAAACTGTTTTTT
>TRBV11-3|TRBD2|-|TRBJ2-5
CASSPGLADQETQYF
TGTGCCAGCAGCCCAGGACTAGCGGACCAAGAGACCCAGTACTTC
>TRBV27|-|once|TRBJ1-4
CASSLEGMARKLFF
TGTGCCAGCAGTTTAGAGGGAATGGCGAGGAAACTGTTTTTT
>TRBV24-1|TRBD1|-|TRBJ2-1
CATSEAGTGYNEQFF
TGTGCCACCAGTGAGGCCGGGACAGGGTACAATGAGCAGTTCTTC
>TRBV2|-|-|TRBJ1-6
CASRQGYNSPLHF
TGTGCCAGCAGGCAGGGGTATAATTCACCCCTCCACTTT